These 19 T cell receptor beta chains were sequenced from one sample in a study of blood T cells in healthy people across ages. With a J-beta primer mix and a sample-barcoded 5' primer, a second PCR ran about 6 to 11 cycles. TCRdb reprocessed the 5' RACE reads via MiXCR and lists one record per CDR3 protein. The sample includes about 750,000 distinct CDR3 sequences, less than 70% seen only once; the top ten take approximately 40%. Sequenced material: blood. The origin of the receptors is an elderly man in good health.

This chain joins TRBV5-6 and TRBJ1-4; D unresolved. The V end was cut by 5 bases, the J end by 4 bases, with 9 bases between. The CDR3 has 13 residues. Per germline, CDR1 SGHDT and CDR2 YYEEEE. The CDR3 is CASSKGGNEKLFF. The CDR3 region has the DNA TGTGCCAGCAGTAAGGGCGGTAATGAAAAACTGTTTTTT.

With respect to this clonotype: The junction and the germline gene differ at one end; a read error may be behind it. The chain couples TRBV6-6 to TRBJ2-7; 7 bases are a match to TRBD2. Germline V gene sequence: CDR1 MNHNY, CDR2 SVGAGI (reference sequence). This CDR3 has 14 residues. The CDR3 reads CASKTSVNSYEQNF. The CDR3 coding sequence is TGTGCCAGCAAAACTAGCGTCAACTCCTACGAGCAGAACTTC.

The chain combines TRBV20-1 with TRBJ2-7; TRBD1 is a possible D gene (6 bases). CDR1 DFQATT and CDR2 SNEGSKA come from the germline V gene (reference sequence). The CDR3 contains 16 residues. V was trimmed by 1 base and J by 1 base, leaving 17 bases between them. The CDR3 DNA reads TGCAGTGCTAGAGCCCGGAGGCAGGGGAGATCCTACGAGCAGTACTTC. This gives the protein CSARARRQGRSYEQYF.

The CDR3 region is CSARVSVTYNSPLHF. In DNA form, the CDR3 reads TGCAGTGCTAGGGTCTCCGTAACCTATAATTCACCCCTCCACTTT. This rearrangement joins TRBV20-1 to TRBJ1-6, with D unresolved. Deletions cut 3 bases from V and 2 bases from J, with 11 bases between. In germline, CDR1 is DFQATT, CDR2 SNEGSKA (reference sequence). The CDR3 sequence is 15 residues long.

J is TRBJ2-3 and V is TRBV29-1; D may be TRBD1 (5 bases). Deletions cut 6 bases from V and 3 bases from J, with 7 bases between. This CDR3 region has 11 residues. Germline CDR1 SQVTM, CDR2 ANQGSEA. The CDR3 here is CSVDKTDTQYF. CDR3 nucleotide sequence: TGCAGCGTGGACAAGACAGATACGCAGTATTTT.

The chain links TRBV6-5 to TRBJ1-4; D perhaps matches TRBD1 (6 bases). Per germline, CDR1 MNHEY and CDR2 SVGAGI. The V end was cut by 2 bases, the J end by 5 bases, with 12 bases between. The CDR3 runs 15 residues. CDR3 protein: CASSYGGALNEKLFF. The CDR3 region has the DNA TGTGCCAGCAGTTACGGGGGGGCTCTGAATGAAAAACTGTTTTTT.

The chain recombines TRBV7-2 with TRBJ2-1; D is possibly TRBD1 (5 bases). The V gene lost 4 bases and the J gene lost 2 bases, with 15 bases spanning the gap. Germline V gene sequence: CDR1 SGHTA, CDR2 FQGNSA. The CDR3 sequence is 16 residues long. DNA for the CDR3: TGTGCCAGCAGCTCCTACAGGAGTACTACCTACAATGAGCAGTTCTTC. Translating it yields CASSSYRSTTYNEQFF.

The rearrangement joins TRBV12-3 or TRBV12-4 to TRBJ2-3; TRBD2 matches 12 bases. The J segment lost 4 bases and the V segment lost 7 bases, leaving 6 bases of the junction unmatched. The CDR3 loop spans 15 amino acids. The CDR3 here is CASTQGLAGADTQYF. The CDR3 DNA reads as TGTGCCAGCACCCAGGGACTAGCGGGCGCAGATACGCAGTATTTT.

CDR3: CASSVAGVTGELFF. CDR3 in DNA: TGTGCCAGTAGTGTAGCGGGAGTAACCGGGGAGCTGTTTTTT. The chain is built from TRBV19 and TRBJ2-2; 9 bases align to TRBD2. The V segment lost 5 bases and the J segment 5 bases; nucleotides outside the gene matches: 3. This CDR3 spans 14 amino acids. The germline V gene encodes CDR1 LNHDA and CDR2 SQIVND (reference sequence).

This clonotype was counted a few times. The gene calls are TRBV20-1 and TRBJ2-7, with 9 nucleotides matching TRBD1. The J call may be wrong; the DNA end is better matched by TRBJ2-5. The germline CDR1 and CDR2 sequences are DFQATT and SNEGSKA (reference sequence). The CDR3 has 15 residues. CDR3 amino acids: CSASRTGEKGETQYF. The CDR3 region has the DNA TGCAGTGCTTCAAGGACAGGGGAAAAGGGGGAGACCCAGTACTTC.

The chain carries TRBV3-1 and TRBJ2-4, with a tentative D call TRBD2 (6 bases). The tail of the sequence fits TRBJ2-7 better, so the J call may be wrong. The CDR3 sequence is 16 residues long. CDR1 is LGHDT, CDR2 YNNKEL, per germline (reference sequence). CDR3 region: CASSQDPGTFHYEQYF. CDR3 bases: TGTGCCAGCAGCCAAGATCCCGGGACTTTCCACTACGAGCAGTACTTC.

This clonotype has only one observation. The chain has TRBV27 and TRBJ2-5; D unresolved. With the DNA end fitting TRBJ2-7 better, the J assignment may be wrong. Per the germline V gene, CDR1 is MNHEY and CDR2 is SMNVEV (reference sequence). The CDR3 is made up of 15 amino acids. The CDR3 nucleotides read TGTGCCAGCAGTTTAAGAAGTCAGCTAGACCACGAGCAGTACTTC. Protein: CASSLRSQLDHEQYF.

This clonotype has a handful of counts. The chain has TRBV24-1 and TRBJ1-2, with D possibly TRBD1 on 5 matching bases. The CDR3 has 12 residues. V lost 7 bases and J 2 bases, leaving 7 bases between the germline ends. Germline CDR1 reads KGHDR; CDR2 reads SFDVKD. In nucleotides, the CDR3 is TGTGCCACCAGCCGGGGCAACTATGGCTACACCTTC. Translated: CATSRGNYGYTF.

V gene TRBV12-3 or TRBV12-4 combines with J gene TRBJ2-7; 7 bases match TRBD1. V lost 6 bases to trimming and J lost 0 bases; unmatched junction nucleotides: 8. The CDR3 sequence is 15 residues long. CDR3 coding DNA: TGTGCCAGCAGCACAGGGGTTCTGAGCTCCTACGAGCAGTACTTC. Encoded protein: CASSTGVLSSYEQYF.

This clonotype was seen only a few times. The genes are TRBV2 and TRBJ2-4, with D perhaps TRBD2 (7 bases). The DNA matches TRBJ2-7 better at its end, which makes the J call doubtful. Germline V gene lookup returns CDR1 SNHLY and CDR2 FYNNEI. CDR3 length equals 14 residues. The CDR3 region has the DNA TGTGCCAGCAGTGACGGGGGGCTCCTCGACGAGCAGTACTTC. Translating it yields CASSDGGLLDEQYF.

This clonotype has a handful of counts. The rearrangement links TRBV29-1 to TRBJ1-4; D call uncertain. CDR1 is SQVTM and CDR2 is ANQGSEA in the germline V gene. CDR3 size: 12 residues. The V end lost 6 bases, the J end lost 12 bases, and 17 bases lay between the germline ends. CDR3 bases: TGCAGCGTGGGAGTAGGCTCCGGGGAACTGTTTTTT. Protein: CSVGVGSGELFF.

The chain carries TRBV30 and TRBJ1-6, with 9 bases lining up with TRBD1. This CDR3 region has 17 residues. Trimming at V came to 3 bases and at J to 10 bases, leaving 16 bases not matched to a gene. The germline gives CDR1 GTSNPN, CDR2 SVGIG (reference sequence). The CDR3 DNA is TGTGCCTGGAGCGTCCCCGGGACAGGGTTGTTAGTATCACCCCTCCACTTT. It encodes CAWSVPGTGLLVSPLHF. Complete variable domain (other parts from reference TRBV30 and TRBJ1-6): SQTIHQWPATLVQPVGSPLSLECTVEGTSNPNLYWYRQAAGRGLQLLFYSVGIGQISSEVPQNLSASRPQDRQFILSSKKLLLSDSGFYLCAWSVPGTGLLVSPLHFGNGTRLTVT.

The sample holds a few counts of this clonotype. The J gene is TRBJ2-7, the V gene TRBV7-8, with D perhaps matching TRBD2 (5 bases). CDR3 size: 15 residues. Germline V gives CDR1 SGHVS, CDR2 FQNEAQ. The ends were cut back, 0 bases at V and 4 bases at J, with 13 bases in the middle. This CDR3 reads CASSLAEDPAYEQYF. CDR3 coding DNA: TGTGCCAGCAGCTTAGCGGAGGACCCCGCATACGAGCAGTACTTC.

This sequence joins TRBV3-1 and TRBJ1-1, with 9 bases aligning to TRBD1. V shed 0 bases and J 0 bases; nucleotides not matched to a gene: 5. The CDR3 sequence is 17 residues long. Per germline, CDR1 LGHDT and CDR2 YNNKEL (reference sequence). In DNA form, the CDR3 reads TGTGCCAGCAGCCAAGATTGGACAGGGGCAATGAACACTGAAGCTTTCTTT. Translated, it gives CASSQDWTGAMNTEAFF. Full variable domain (rest looked up from reference TRBV3-1 and TRBJ1-1): DTAVSQTPKYLVTQMGNDKSIKCEQNLGHDTMYWYKQDSKKFLKIMFSYNNKELIINETVPNRFSPKSPDKAHLNLHINSLELGDSAVYFCASSQDWTGAMNTEAFFGQGTRLTVV.